This paragraph covers one T cell receptor beta chain sequence. Antigen unknown. Making TCR cDNA involved 5'RACE template switching, which added UMIs and a universal primer site. Each CDR3 protein is one row after TCRdb ran MiXCR on the 5' RACE reads. The sample consists of a few hundred thousand distinct CDR3 sequences, around 7% of them appearing once. The record originates from a study of T cells after yellow fever vaccination. About the research overall: Preparing low-cell-number fractions relied on SMART-Seq v4 Ultra Low Input.

Overall study results and limits: Most clones from primary vaccination resurfaced after the booster (approximately 95% CD4, 88% CD8). The secondary T-cell response peaked on day 5, not day 15, but was weaker.

The receptor was derived from a man aged 30-40 years who received the YFV17D yellow fever vaccine. Source: CD4+ T cells sorted from PBMCs, taken 15 days after the yellow fever booster vaccination.

The chain's CDR3 is CASTVSGPGGDYGYTF. The CDR3 DNA follows: TGTGCCAGCACCGTCAGCGGCCCGGGGGGCGACTATGGCTACACCTTC. The V call is TRBV28, the J call TRBJ1-2; TRBD1 is a possible D gene (6 bases). Deletions cut 7 bases from V and 3 bases from J, with 21 bases between. The CDR3 is made up of 16 amino acids. Germline loops: CDR1 MDHEN, CDR2 SYDVKM.